This T cell receptor beta chain appears in the sequencing data of a study of blood T cell repertoires in COVID-19. Study in general: Material from acute and convalescent COVID-19 was sourced from the United States, Italy and Spain.

The repertoire was sequenced with immunoSEQ multiplex PCR; TCRdb's copy has only in-frame clones and lacks some. This table holds roughly 210,000 clones, around 87% found once. Trimming shortened V by 4 bases and J by 4 bases, and 4 bases separated the two germline ends. The CDR3 is 10 amino acids. Germline assignment: CDR1 DFQATT and CDR2 SNEGSKA (reference sequence). The origin of this receptor is a young man in a cohort exposed to, infected with or recovered from COVID-19 (not recorded which). Specimen: PBMCs or T cells enriched from blood (not recorded which). J is TRBJ2-5 and V is TRBV20-1, with unresolved D. Here the CDR3 DNA reads TGCAGTGCTATTCGAGAGACCCAGTACTTC. Amino acid sequence: CSAIRETQYF.